This paragraph reports one T cell receptor (beta chain). The data are from a study of shared clonotypes between healthy human individuals. Study details: For every donor, three CD4 naive, three CD4 memory, two CD8 naive and one CD8 memory plates were used.

Using immunoSEQ multiplex PCR, the repertoire was profiled, and TCRdb retains in-frame clones only, with some absent. Counted here are roughly 2.6 million clones, approximately 94% occurring once; the ten biggest clones make up more than 0.12%. CD45RA+ naive and CD45RA-negative memory subsets were separated from CD4+ cells. Germline V gives CDR1 SEHNR, CDR2 FQNEAQ (reference sequence). The CDR3 has 12 amino acids. Trimming cost V 2 bases and J 7 bases, with 8 bases left between them. This sequence was found in a man aged 18 to 35 in good health. Sequenced input: naive CD4+ T cells sorted from blood. Subset indicated: CD45RA+ positively selected. The chain links TRBV7-9 to TRBJ1-1; D might be TRBD1 (5 bases). CDR3 coding DNA: TGTGCCAGCAGCTTATCAGGGAATGAAGCTTTCTTT. It codes for CASSLSGNEAFF.